The 22 T cell receptor beta chains reported below all come from one sample, sequenced in a study of shared clonotypes between healthy human individuals. The data were produced by immunoSEQ multiplex PCR, yet TCRdb's version contains in-frame clones alone and is incomplete. Altogether more than 2,000,000 clones are present, roughly nine tenths being singletons, with the ten largest covering around 0.14%. The sample consisted of naive CD4+ T cells sorted from blood. Subset meaning: CD45RA+ positively selected. These receptors were collected from a man younger than 35 in good health.

The CDR3 DNA reads TGTGCCAGCAGCTTCGCGGAACTAGCGGGGGAGCAGTTCTTC. Translated: CASSFAELAGEQFF. V usage is TRBV7-2 and J usage is TRBJ2-1; TRBD2 matches at 10 bases. CDR1 SGHTA and CDR2 FQGNSA come from the germline V gene. V trimming: 3 bases; J trimming: 10 bases; junction bases outside the gene matches: 6. The CDR3 totals 14 residues.

This chain links TRBV5-1 with TRBJ1-2, with D maybe TRBD1 (5 bases). The CDR3 length is 15 residues. Germline lookup yields CDR1 SGHRS and CDR2 YFSETQ. The V and J ends lost 0 bases and 7 bases respectively, with 16 bases between them. Here the CDR3 reads CASSLGAGLDFGYTF. The CDR3 DNA is TGCGCCAGCAGCTTGGGAGCGGGGCTGGATTTTGGCTACACCTTC.

The CDR3 DNA reads TGTGCCAGCAGCTGGACTTGGGGGAACACCATATATTTT. Translation: CASSWTWGNTIYF. The chain is built from TRBV5-8 and TRBJ1-3; D perhaps matches TRBD1 (5 bases). Per the germline V gene, CDR1 is SGHTS and CDR2 is YDEGEE. The CDR3 runs 13 residues. Trimming left V 3 bases short and J 7 bases short, with 11 bases between.

The chain carries TRBV27 and TRBJ2-2, with 9 bases aligning to TRBD1. CDR3 length: 15 residues. Germline values: CDR1 MNHEY, CDR2 SMNVEV (reference sequence). V was pared by 8 bases and J by 6 bases, with 10 bases of the junction left unmatched. This chain's CDR3 is CASGAGTGRSGELFF. CDR3 in DNA: TGTGCCAGCGGGGCGGGGACAGGGAGGTCCGGGGAGCTGTTTTTT.

The rearrangement uses TRBV7-8 and TRBJ1-2, with D perhaps matching TRBD1 (5 bases). CDR3 length: 14 residues. Germline-derived CDR1 and CDR2 are SGHVS and FQNEAQ. V was pared by 5 bases and J by 5 bases, with 15 bases between. CDR3 loop: CASSVQGPGYGYTF. The CDR3 coding sequence is TGTGCCAGCAGCGTCCAGGGACCGGGGTATGGCTACACCTTC. Full variable domain (rest looked up from reference TRBV7-8 and TRBJ1-2): GAGVSQSPRYKVAKRGQDVALRCDPISGHVSLFWYQQALGQGPEFLTYFQNEAQLDKSGLPSDRFFAERPEGSVSTLKIQRTQQEDSAVYLCASSVQGPGYGYTFGSGTRLTVV.

J is TRBJ2-2 and V is TRBV7-8; possibly TRBD1 for D (6 bases). Germline CDR1 reads SGHVS; CDR2 reads FQNEAQ. This CDR3 is built from 16 residues. Deletions cut 5 bases from V and 0 bases from J, with 13 bases between. In DNA form, the CDR3 reads TGTGCCAGCAGCCACCTTCGGACAGCGAACACCGGGGAGCTGTTTTTT. Translating it yields CASSHLRTANTGELFF. Full variable domain (rest looked up from reference TRBV7-8 and TRBJ2-2): GAGVSQSPRYKVAKRGQDVALRCDPISGHVSLFWYQQALGQGPEFLTYFQNEAQLDKSGLPSDRFFAERPEGSVSTLKIQRTQQEDSAVYLCASSHLRTANTGELFFGEGSRLTVL.

The rearrangement links TRBV15 to TRBJ2-1; the match to TRBD2 covers 7 bases. Germline V lookup: CDR1 LNHNV, CDR2 YYDKDF (reference sequence). The CDR3 contains 15 residues. V lost 5 bases, J lost 2 bases, and 6 bases stayed unmatched. The DNA for the CDR3 is TGTGCCACCAGCCTTAAGCGGGGTACCTACAATGAGCAGTTCTTC. Protein product: CATSLKRGTYNEQFF. Full variable domain (remainder filled in from reference TRBV15 and TRBJ2-1): DAMVIQNPRYQVTQFGKPVTLSCSQTLNHNVMYWYQQKSSQAPKLLFHYYDKDFNNEADTPDNFQSRRPNTSFCFLDIRSPGLGDTAMYLCATSLKRGTYNEQFFGPGTRLTVL.

This sequence joins TRBV6-1 and TRBJ2-2; maybe TRBD2 (6 bases). The CDR3 spans 15 residues. V was clipped by 4 bases and J by 2 bases, with 11 bases between them. CDR1 is MNHNS and CDR2 is SASEGT in the germline V gene. CDR3 sequence reads: CASSVHGGNTGELFF. CDR3 sequence (DNA): TGTGCCAGCAGTGTACACGGGGGAAACACCGGGGAGCTGTTTTTT.

The J gene is TRBJ2-7, the V gene TRBV28; 9 nucleotides match TRBD2. The CDR3 length is 15 residues. From germline, CDR1 is MDHEN and CDR2 SYDVKM. Germline trimming cut 5 bases from V and 2 bases from J; bases unmatched to any gene: 7. The CDR3 region has the DNA TGTGCCAGCAGTCGCGCCGGACTAGCGCCCTACGAGCAGTACTTC. Amino acid sequence: CASSRAGLAPYEQYF.

J is TRBJ1-1 and V is TRBV7-9; D gene uncertain. Germline values: CDR1 SEHNR, CDR2 FQNEAQ (reference sequence). This CDR3 region has 14 residues. V was trimmed by 1 base and J by 3 bases, leaving 9 bases between them. This CDR3 reads CASSLEGADTEAFF. The DNA for the CDR3 is TGTGCCAGCAGCTTAGAAGGTGCGGACACTGAAGCTTTCTTT. The complete variable domain, with remaining parts taken from reference TRBV7-9 and TRBJ1-1, reads DTGVSQNPRHKITKRGQNVTFRCDPISEHNRLYWYRQTLGQGPEFLTYFQNEAQLEKSRLLSDRFSAERPKGSFSTLEIQRTEQGDSAMYLCASSLEGADTEAFFGQGTRLTVV.

Notes on this clone: This sample includes further DNA sequences coding for the same CDR3. The rearrangement uses TRBV27 and TRBJ1-6; no clear D. In germline, CDR1 is MNHEY, CDR2 SMNVEV (reference sequence). CDR3 length: 14 amino acids. Trimming removed 4 bases from V and 4 bases from J, with 8 bases in between. CDR3 residues: CASSSGQYNSPLHF. The CDR3 coding sequence is TGTGCCAGCAGTTCCGGGCAGTATAATTCACCCCTCCACTTT.

The V call is TRBV2, the J call TRBJ2-5; D unclear. Trimming cost V 7 bases and J 2 bases, with 17 bases left between them. The CDR3 loop spans 15 amino acids. Germline lookup yields CDR1 SNHLY and CDR2 FYNNEI. The CDR3: CASTGMGSPQETQYF. CDR3 nucleotides: TGTGCCAGCACTGGGATGGGCAGTCCACAAGAGACCCAGTACTTC.

This sequence joins TRBV23-1 and TRBJ2-2; D is undetermined. TRBV23-1 is flagged as an ORF with uncertain function. V shed 2 bases and J shed 1 base, with 11 bases lying between them. This CDR3 is 16 amino acids long. CDR3 residues: CASSQPTERNTGELFF. In DNA, the CDR3 is TGCGCCAGCAGTCAACCGACGGAAAGGAACACCGGGGAGCTGTTTTTT.

The gene calls are TRBV10-3 and TRBJ2-7; possibly TRBD1 for D (6 bases). This CDR3 comprises 16 residues. The V end was cut by 0 bases, the J end by 0 bases, with 12 bases between. Germline V gene data show CDR1 as ENHRY and CDR2 as SYGVKD. CDR3 nucleotide sequence: TGTGCCATCAGTGAGTCAGAGGGGACAACCTCCTACGAGCAGTACTTC. Residues: CAISESEGTTSYEQYF.

The chain couples TRBV5-1 to TRBJ2-5, with D possibly TRBD2 on 6 matching bases. This CDR3 has 13 amino acids. CDR1 and CDR2 from the germline V gene are SGHRS and YFSETQ. The germline V and J ends were trimmed by 4 bases and 7 bases, with 14 bases remaining between them. In DNA form, the CDR3 reads TGCGCCAGCAGCCCGGAGGAGGGAGTGACCCAGTACTTC. Amino acids: CASSPEEGVTQYF.

The CDR3 is CASSPGTGRGETQYF. The CDR3 bases are TGTGCCAGTAGCCCTGGGACAGGGCGAGGAGAGACCCAGTACTTC. The V and J genes are TRBV19 and TRBJ2-5, with 9 bases that match TRBD1. The germline V gene encodes CDR1 LNHDA and CDR2 SQIVND (reference sequence). J gave up 4 bases and V 6 bases, and 9 bases lay outside the gene matches. This CDR3 is built from 15 residues.

This sequence joins TRBV9 and TRBJ1-1, with D possibly TRBD1 on 5 matching bases. This CDR3 comprises 14 residues. Germline CDR1 is SGDLS and CDR2 is YYNGEE. Trimming left V 3 bases short and J 11 bases short, with 20 bases between. As DNA, the CDR3 is TGTGCCAGCAGCGCCAACACGGGGGGGACGCAGGCTTTCTTT. Its protein is CASSANTGGTQAFF.

V gene TRBV11-2 combines with J gene TRBJ2-7; the D is unclear. The length of the CDR3 is 12 residues. Trimming took 6 bases from V and 2 from J, leaving 8 bases between them. CDR1 is SGHAT and CDR2 is FQNNGV in the germline V gene. The CDR3 loop reads CASRSRAYEQYF. Here the CDR3 DNA reads TGTGCCAGCAGATCCCGGGCCTACGAGCAGTACTTC.

V gene TRBV5-1 combines with J gene TRBJ2-2; TRBD1 is a possible D gene (5 bases). This CDR3 contains 19 residues. Germline values: CDR1 SGHRS, CDR2 YFSETQ. V lost 5 bases and J lost 0, with 23 bases in between. The CDR3 nucleotides are TGCGCCAGCAGTCCAAGGGCCAGTCCCCAAGGGGCGAACACCGGGGAGCTGTTTTTT. Its protein is CASSPRASPQGANTGELFF.

DNA of the CDR3: TGTGCCTGGAACAGGGGACAAGAGGACTATGGCTACACCTTC. This sequence encodes CAWNRGQEDYGYTF. The chain employs TRBV30 and TRBJ1-2; 7 nucleotides align to TRBD1. The V gene end was trimmed by 4 bases and the J gene end by 3 bases; junction bases not matched to a gene: 8. The CDR3 has 14 amino acids. In germline, CDR1 is GTSNPN, CDR2 SVGIG (reference sequence). The variable domain in full, completed from reference TRBV30 and TRBJ1-2, reads SQTIHQWPATLVQPVGSPLSLECTVEGTSNPNLYWYRQAAGRGLQLLFYSVGIGQISSEVPQNLSASRPQDRQFILSSKKLLLSDSGFYLCAWNRGQEDYGYTFGSGTRLTVV.

The chain carries TRBV7-2 and TRBJ2-7, with 9 positions matching TRBD2. The CDR3 has 16 residues. V gave up 1 base and J gave up 3 bases; unmatched junction bases: 7. Germline CDR1 reads SGHTA; CDR2 reads FQGNSA. Written as DNA, the CDR3 is TGTGCCAGCAGCTTAGTGGCTAGCGGGGTCTTCTACGAGCAGTACTTC. Protein sequence: CASSLVASGVFYEQYF.

Comment on this clone: Other DNA sequences of this sample code for an identical CDR3. The V call is TRBV7-2, the J call TRBJ1-1; 8 nucleotides line up with TRBD1. CDR1 SGHTA and CDR2 FQGNSA come from the germline V gene. Trimming cost V 5 bases and J 0 bases; bases outside gene matches: 2. The CDR3 loop spans 14 amino acids. In DNA, the CDR3 is TGTGCCAGCAGCCTGGACAGGGTGAACACTGAAGCTTTCTTT. Translation: CASSLDRVNTEAFF.